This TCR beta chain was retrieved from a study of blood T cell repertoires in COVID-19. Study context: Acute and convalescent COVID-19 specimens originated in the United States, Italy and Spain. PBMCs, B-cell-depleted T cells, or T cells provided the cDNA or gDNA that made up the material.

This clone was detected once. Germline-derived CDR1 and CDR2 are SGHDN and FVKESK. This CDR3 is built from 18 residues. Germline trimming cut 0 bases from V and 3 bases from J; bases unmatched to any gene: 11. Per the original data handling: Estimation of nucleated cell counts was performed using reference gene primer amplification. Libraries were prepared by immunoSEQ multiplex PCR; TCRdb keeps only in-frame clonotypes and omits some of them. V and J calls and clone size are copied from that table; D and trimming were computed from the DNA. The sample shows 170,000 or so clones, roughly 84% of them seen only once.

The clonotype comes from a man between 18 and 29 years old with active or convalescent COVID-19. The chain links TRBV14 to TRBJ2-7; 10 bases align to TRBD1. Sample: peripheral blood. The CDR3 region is CASSQDNSGQGSDYEQYF. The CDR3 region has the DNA TGTGCCAGCAGCCAAGATAATTCGGGACAGGGGTCAGACTACGAGCAGTACTTC.